The T cell receptor (beta chain) under discussion was sequenced for a study of Ad26.COV2.S vaccination and SARS-CoV-2 variants. For the study at large: Ad26.COV2.S was injected intramuscularly once or twice, 56 days apart.

Sequenced by immunoSEQ multiplex PCR; TCRdb stores in-frame clones only, minus some. Found here are a few hundred thousand clones, 88% of them singletons; the top ten hold 3.6%. Germline V gene lookup returns CDR1 SEHNR and CDR2 FQNEAQ (reference sequence). With 5 bases clipped from V and 2 bases from J, the junction kept 9 bases outside the gene matches. The CDR3 has 16 residues. Noted treatment: around 19 received Ad26.COV2.S at low or high dose, single or two shots; 5 received placebo; per-sample allocation not given. Specimens were obtained on day 63 following the first vaccine or placebo injection.

This material consisted of peripheral blood, taken in a trial of Ad26.COV2.S vaccine versus placebo. The chain links TRBV7-9 to TRBJ2-7, with 10 nucleotides matching TRBD1. The receptor's source is a person between 18 and 65 years old who received the Ad26.COV2.S COVID-19 vaccine or a placebo. The CDR3 DNA sequence: TGTGCCAGCAGCCCGATTGACAGGGGGCTTGCCTACGAGCAGTACTTC. This sequence encodes CASSPIDRGLAYEQYF.